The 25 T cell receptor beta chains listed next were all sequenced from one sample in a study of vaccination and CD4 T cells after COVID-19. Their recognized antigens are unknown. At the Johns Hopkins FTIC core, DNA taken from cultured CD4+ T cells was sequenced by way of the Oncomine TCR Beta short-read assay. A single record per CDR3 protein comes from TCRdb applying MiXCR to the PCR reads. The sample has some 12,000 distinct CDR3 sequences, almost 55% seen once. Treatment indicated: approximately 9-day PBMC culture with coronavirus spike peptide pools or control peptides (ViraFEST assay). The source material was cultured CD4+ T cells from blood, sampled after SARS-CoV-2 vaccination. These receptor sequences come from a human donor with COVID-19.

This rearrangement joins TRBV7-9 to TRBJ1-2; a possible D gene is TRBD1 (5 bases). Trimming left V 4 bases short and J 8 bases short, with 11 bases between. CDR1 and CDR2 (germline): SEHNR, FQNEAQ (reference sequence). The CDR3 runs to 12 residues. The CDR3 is CASSSPQGGYTF. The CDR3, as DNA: TGTGCCAGCAGCTCCCCGCAGGGCGGCTACACCTTC. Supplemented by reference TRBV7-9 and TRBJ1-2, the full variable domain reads DTGVSQNPRHKITKRGQNVTFRCDPISEHNRLYWYRQTLGQGPEFLTYFQNEAQLEKSRLLSDRFSAERPKGSFSTLEIQRTEQGDSAMYLCASSSPQGGYTFGSGTRLTVV.

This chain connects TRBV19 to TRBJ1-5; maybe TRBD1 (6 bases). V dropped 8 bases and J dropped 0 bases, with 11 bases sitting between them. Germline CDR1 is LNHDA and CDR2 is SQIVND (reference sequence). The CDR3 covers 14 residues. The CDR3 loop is CASGRGASNQPQHF. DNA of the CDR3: TGTGCCAGTGGCCGGGGGGCTAGCAATCAGCCCCAGCATTTT.

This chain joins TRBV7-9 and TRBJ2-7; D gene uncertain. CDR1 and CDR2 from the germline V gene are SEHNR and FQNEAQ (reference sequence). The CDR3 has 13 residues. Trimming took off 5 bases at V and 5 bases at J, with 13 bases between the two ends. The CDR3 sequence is CASSPLPHNEQYF. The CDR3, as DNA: TGTGCCAGCAGCCCCCTCCCCCACAACGAGCAGTACTTC.

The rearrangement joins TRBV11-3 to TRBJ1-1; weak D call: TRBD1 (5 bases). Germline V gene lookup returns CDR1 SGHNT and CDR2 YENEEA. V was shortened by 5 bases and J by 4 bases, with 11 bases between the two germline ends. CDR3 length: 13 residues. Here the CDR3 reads CASSQSGGTEAFF. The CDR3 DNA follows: TGTGCCAGCAGCCAGTCCGGGGGCACTGAAGCTTTCTTT.

CDR3 in DNA: TGTGCCAGCAGCCCGTATCCGGGACGGGAGAACACCGGGGAGCTGTTTTTT. This codes for CASSPYPGRENTGELFF. The chain carries TRBV7-9 and TRBJ2-2; D tentatively reads TRBD1 or TRBD2 (5 bases each). This CDR3 is built from 17 residues. Trimming took 5 bases from V and 1 from J, leaving 17 bases between them. CDR1 and CDR2 from the germline V gene are SEHNR and FQNEAQ (reference sequence).

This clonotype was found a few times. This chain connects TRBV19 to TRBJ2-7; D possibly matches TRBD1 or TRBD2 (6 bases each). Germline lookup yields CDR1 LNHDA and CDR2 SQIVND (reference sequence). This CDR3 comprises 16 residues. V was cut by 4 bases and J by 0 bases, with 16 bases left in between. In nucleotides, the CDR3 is TGTGCCAGTAGTACACCCCTCGGGGGCCGCTCCTACGAGCAGTACTTC. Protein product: CASSTPLGGRSYEQYF.

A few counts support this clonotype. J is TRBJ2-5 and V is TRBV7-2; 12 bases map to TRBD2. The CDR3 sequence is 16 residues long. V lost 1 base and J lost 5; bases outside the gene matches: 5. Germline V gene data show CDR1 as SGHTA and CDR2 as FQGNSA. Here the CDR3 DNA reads TGTGCCAGCAGCTTAGAGCTAGCGGGGGGGCAGGAGACCCAGTACTTC. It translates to CASSLELAGGQETQYF.

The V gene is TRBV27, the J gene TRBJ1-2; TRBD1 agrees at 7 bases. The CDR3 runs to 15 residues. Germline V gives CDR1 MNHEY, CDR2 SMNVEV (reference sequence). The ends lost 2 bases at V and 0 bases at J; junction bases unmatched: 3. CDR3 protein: CASSLRDSTNYGYTF. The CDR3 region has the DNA TGTGCCAGCAGTTTACGGGACAGTACTAACTATGGCTACACCTTC.

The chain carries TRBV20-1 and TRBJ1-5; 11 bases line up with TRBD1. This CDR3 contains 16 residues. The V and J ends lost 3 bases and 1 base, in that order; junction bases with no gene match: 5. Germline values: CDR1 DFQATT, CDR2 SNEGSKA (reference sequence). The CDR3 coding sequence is TGCAGTGCTAGGGACAGGGGGCTGGGGAGCAATCAGCCCCAGCATTTT. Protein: CSARDRGLGSNQPQHF.

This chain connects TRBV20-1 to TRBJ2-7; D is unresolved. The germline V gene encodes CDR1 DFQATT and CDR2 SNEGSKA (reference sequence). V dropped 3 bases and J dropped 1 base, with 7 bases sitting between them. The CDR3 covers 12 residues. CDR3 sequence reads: CSASSKSYEQYF. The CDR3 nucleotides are TGCAGTGCTAGCTCCAAGTCCTACGAGCAGTACTTC.

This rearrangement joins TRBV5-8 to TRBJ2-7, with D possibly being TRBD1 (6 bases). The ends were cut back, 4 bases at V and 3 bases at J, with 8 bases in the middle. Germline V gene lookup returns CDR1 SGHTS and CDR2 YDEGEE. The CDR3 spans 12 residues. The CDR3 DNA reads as TGTGCCAGCAGCAGGACAGTCTACGAGCAGTACTTC. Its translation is CASSRTVYEQYF.

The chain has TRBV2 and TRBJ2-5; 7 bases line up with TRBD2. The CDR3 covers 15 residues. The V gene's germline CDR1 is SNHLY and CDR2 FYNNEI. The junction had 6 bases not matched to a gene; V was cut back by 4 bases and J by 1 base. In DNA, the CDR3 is TGTGCCAGCAGTGCGGGGCGGGGGATCCAAGAGACCCAGTACTTC. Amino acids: CASSAGRGIQETQYF.

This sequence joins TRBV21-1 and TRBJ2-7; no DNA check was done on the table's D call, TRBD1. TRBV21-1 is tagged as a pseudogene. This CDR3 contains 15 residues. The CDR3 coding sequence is TGTGCCAGCAGCAAAGTGAACAGGGTGACCTACGAGCAGTACTTC. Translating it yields CASSKVNRVTYEQYF.

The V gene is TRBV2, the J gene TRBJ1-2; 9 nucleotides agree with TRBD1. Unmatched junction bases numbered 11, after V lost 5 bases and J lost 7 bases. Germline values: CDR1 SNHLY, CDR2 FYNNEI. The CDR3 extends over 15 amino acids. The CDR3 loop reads CASSPPWGQGLGYTF. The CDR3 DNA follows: TGTGCCAGCAGTCCTCCTTGGGGACAGGGTCTTGGCTACACCTTC.

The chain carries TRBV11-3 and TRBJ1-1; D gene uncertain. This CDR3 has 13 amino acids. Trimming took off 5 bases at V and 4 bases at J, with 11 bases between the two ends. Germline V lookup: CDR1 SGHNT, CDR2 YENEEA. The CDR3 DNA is TGTGCCAGCAGCCCAATAGAGTTCACTGAAGCTTTCTTT. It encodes CASSPIEFTEAFF.

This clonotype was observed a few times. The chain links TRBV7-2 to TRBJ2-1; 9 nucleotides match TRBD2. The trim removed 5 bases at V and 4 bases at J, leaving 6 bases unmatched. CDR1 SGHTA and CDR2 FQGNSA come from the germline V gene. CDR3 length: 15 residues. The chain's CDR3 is CASSPSGGYYNEQFF. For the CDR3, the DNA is TGTGCCAGCAGCCCCAGCGGGGGGTATTACAATGAGCAGTTCTTC.

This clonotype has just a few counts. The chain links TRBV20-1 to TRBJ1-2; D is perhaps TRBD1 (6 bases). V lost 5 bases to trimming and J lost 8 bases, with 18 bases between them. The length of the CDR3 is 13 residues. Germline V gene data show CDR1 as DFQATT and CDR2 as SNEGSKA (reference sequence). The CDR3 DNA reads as TGCAGTGCTGTACCGAGGGGGTTCTGGGGCTACACCTTC. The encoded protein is CSAVPRGFWGYTF.

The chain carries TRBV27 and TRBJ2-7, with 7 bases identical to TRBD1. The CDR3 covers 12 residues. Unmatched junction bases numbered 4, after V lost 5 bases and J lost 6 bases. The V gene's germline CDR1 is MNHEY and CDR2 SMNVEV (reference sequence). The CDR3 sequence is CASSIHRGEQYF. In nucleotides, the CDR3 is TGTGCCAGCAGTATCCACAGGGGCGAGCAGTACTTC.

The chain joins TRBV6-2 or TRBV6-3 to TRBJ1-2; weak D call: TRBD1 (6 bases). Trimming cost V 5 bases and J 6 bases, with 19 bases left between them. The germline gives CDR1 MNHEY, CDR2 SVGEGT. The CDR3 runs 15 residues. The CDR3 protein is CASSPPGRGLDGYTF. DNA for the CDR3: TGTGCCAGCAGTCCTCCGGGCAGGGGACTGGATGGCTACACCTTC.

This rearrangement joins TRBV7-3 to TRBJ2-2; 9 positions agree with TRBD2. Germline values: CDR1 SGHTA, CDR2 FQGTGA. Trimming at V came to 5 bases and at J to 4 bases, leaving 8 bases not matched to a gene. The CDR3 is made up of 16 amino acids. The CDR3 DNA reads TGTGCCAGCAGCCCGATTAGCGGGGGAGGCACCGGGGAGCTGTTTTTT. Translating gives CASSPISGGGTGELFF.

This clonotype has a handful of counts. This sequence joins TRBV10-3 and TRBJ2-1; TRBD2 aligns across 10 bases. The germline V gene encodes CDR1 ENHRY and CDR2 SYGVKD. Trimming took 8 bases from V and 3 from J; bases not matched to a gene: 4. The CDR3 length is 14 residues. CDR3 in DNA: TGTGCCATCGGGGGACTAGCGCTCTACAATGAGCAGTTCTTC. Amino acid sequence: CAIGGLALYNEQFF.

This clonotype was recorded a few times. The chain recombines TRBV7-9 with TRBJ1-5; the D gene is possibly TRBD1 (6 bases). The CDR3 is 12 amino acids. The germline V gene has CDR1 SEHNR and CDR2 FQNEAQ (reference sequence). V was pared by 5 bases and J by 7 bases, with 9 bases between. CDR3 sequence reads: CASSQGMQPQHF. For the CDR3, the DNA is TGTGCCAGCAGCCAGGGGATGCAGCCCCAGCATTTT.

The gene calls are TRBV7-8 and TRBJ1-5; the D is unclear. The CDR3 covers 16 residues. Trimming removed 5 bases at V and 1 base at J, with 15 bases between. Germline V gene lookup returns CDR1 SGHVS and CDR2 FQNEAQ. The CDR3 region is CASSRASIGSNQPQHF. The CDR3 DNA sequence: TGTGCCAGCAGCAGAGCCTCGATCGGGAGCAATCAGCCCCAGCATTTT.

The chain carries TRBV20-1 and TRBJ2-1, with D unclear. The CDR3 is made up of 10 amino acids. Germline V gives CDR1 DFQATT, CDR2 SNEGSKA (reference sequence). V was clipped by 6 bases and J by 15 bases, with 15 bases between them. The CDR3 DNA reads TGCAGTGCCAGCGATGGCTTGCTGTTCTTC. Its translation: CSASDGLLFF.

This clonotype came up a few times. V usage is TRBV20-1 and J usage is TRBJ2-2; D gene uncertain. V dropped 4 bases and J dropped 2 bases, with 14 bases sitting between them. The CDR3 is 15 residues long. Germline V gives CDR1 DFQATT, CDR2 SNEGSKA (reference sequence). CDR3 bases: TGCAGTGCTAAGGTGTCAGCTCTTAACACCGGGGAGCTGTTTTTT. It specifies CSAKVSALNTGELFF.